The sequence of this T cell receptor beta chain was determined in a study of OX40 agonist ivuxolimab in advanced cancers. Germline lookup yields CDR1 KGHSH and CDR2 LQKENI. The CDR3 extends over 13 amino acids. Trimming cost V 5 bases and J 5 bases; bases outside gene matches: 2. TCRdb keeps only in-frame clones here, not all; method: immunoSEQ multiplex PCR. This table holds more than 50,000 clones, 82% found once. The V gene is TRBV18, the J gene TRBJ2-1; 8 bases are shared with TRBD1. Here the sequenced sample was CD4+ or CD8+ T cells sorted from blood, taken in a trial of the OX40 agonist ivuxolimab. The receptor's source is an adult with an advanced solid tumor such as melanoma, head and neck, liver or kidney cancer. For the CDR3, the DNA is TGTGCCAGCTCAGGGACAGGAAACAATGAGCAGTTCTTC. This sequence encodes CASSGTGNNEQFF.